This entry features one T cell receptor beta chain sequence. What it binds is not known. Naive CD8 libraries were made from roughly 20,000 to 1,000,000 sorted cells, and they used 10%, 30% or 50% RNA. V shed 4 bases and J 8 bases; nucleotides not matched to a gene: 11. Looked up from germline, CDR1 is SEHNR and CDR2 is FQNEAQ (reference sequence). The CDR3 is made up of 15 amino acids. TCRdb redid the calling of the PCR reads with MiXCR, one entry per CDR3 protein. Among over 550,000 distinct CDR3 sequences, roughly 25% were seen once, and the ten largest hold 0.78%. The data stem from a study of molecular identifiers for immune sequencing clone quantification. Overall study results and limits: Amid over 900,000 naive cells, spiked Jurkat TCR RNA from one cell was reportedly still detectable.

The chain carries TRBV7-9 and TRBJ1-3, with 7 bases fitting TRBD1. Input material: naive CD8+ T cells from blood, with Jurkat cell RNA spiked in. Stated subset: FACS-sorted CD8+CD4-CCR7+CD45RA+ naive T cells. The sequence was collected from a human donor in good health. Some libraries in this study had Jurkat cell RNA spiked in. The CDR3 sequence is CASSSSPQGDDTIYF. Here the CDR3 DNA reads TGTGCCAGCAGCTCGTCACCCCAGGGGGACGACACCATATATTTT.